This T cell receptor beta chain was sequenced in a study of blood T cell repertoires in COVID-19. Study-wide context: Samples of COVID-19 (acute and convalescent) were obtained from the United States, Italy and Spain.

During active infection, Seattle patients enrolled and were then monitored through disease. The method was immunoSEQ multiplex PCR; TCRdb's version includes in-frame clones alone and lacks a portion of them. The table records more than 150,000 clones, 94% of them present only once. There are 12 residues in the CDR3. In germline, CDR1 is MGHRA, CDR2 YSYEKL. The ends were cut back, 1 base at V and 5 bases at J, with 5 bases in the middle. This TCR derives from a man aged 25 to 40 with COVID-19, enrolled during active disease. The sample taken for sequencing was peripheral blood. The J gene is TRBJ1-1, the V gene TRBV4-1; D call uncertain. The CDR3 sequence: CASSQGQTEAFF. The CDR3 bases are TGCGCCAGCAGCCAAGGGCAGACTGAAGCTTTCTTT.